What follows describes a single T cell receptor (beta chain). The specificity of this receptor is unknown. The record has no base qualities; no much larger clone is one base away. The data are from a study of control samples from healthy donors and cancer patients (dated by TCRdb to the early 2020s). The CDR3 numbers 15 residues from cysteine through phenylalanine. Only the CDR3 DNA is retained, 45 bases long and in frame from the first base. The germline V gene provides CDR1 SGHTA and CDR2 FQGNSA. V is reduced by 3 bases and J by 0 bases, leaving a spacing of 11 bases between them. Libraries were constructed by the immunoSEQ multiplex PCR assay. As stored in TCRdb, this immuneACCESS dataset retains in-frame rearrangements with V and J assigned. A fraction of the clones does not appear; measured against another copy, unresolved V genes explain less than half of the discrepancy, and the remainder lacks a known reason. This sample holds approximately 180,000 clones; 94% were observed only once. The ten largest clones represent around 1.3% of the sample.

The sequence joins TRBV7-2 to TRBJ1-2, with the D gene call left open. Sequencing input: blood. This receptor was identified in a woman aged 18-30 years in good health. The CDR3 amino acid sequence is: CASSFDFDANYGYTF. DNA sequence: TGTGCCAGCAGCTTCGATTTCGATGCTAACTATGGCTACACCTTC.